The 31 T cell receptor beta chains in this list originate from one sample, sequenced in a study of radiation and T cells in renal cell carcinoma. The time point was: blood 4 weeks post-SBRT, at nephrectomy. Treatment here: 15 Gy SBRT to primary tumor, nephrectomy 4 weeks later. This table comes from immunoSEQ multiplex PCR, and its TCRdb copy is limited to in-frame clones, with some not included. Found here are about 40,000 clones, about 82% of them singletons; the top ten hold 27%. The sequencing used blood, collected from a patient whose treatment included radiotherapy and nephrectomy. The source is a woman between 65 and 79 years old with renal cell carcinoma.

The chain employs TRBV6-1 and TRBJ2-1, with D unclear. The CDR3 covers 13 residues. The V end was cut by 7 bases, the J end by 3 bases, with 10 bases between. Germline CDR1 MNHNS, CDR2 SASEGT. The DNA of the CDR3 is TGTGCCAGCATATTAGGTTTCTACAATGAGCAGTTCTTC. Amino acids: CASILGFYNEQFF.

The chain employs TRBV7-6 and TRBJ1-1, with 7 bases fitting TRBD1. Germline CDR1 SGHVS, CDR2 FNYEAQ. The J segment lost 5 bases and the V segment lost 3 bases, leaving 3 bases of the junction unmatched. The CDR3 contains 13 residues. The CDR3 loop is CASSLTGYTEAFF. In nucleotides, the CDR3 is TGTGCCAGCAGCTTGACAGGGTATACTGAAGCTTTCTTT.

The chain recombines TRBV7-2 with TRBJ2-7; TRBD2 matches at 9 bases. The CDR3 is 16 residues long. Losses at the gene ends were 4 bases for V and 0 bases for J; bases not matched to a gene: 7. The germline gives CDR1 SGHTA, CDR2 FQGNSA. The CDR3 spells CASSSRLAASSYEQYF. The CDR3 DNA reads TGTGCCAGCAGCTCCCGACTAGCGGCAAGCTCCTACGAGCAGTACTTC.

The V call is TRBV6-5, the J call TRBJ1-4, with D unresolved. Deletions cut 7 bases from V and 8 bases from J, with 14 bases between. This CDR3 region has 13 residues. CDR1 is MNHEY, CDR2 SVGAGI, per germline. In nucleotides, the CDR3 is TGTGCCAGCAAAAGGCCCGATGGAGAAAAACTGTTTTTT. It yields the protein CASKRPDGEKLFF.

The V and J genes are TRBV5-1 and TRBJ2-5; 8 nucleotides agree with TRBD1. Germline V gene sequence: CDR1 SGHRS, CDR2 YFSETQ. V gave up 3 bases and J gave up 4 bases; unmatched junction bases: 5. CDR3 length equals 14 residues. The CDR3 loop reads CASSSRTGGETQYF. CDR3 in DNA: TGCGCCAGCAGCTCTCGTACAGGGGGAGAGACCCAGTACTTC.

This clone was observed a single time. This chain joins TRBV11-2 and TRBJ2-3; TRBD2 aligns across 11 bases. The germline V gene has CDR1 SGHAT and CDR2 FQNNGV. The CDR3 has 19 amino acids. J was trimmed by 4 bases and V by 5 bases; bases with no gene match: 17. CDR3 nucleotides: TGTGCCAGCAGCCCAAAGATAGCGGGGGGGGCCTCGATGGCAGATACGCAGTATTTT. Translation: CASSPKIAGGASMADTQYF.

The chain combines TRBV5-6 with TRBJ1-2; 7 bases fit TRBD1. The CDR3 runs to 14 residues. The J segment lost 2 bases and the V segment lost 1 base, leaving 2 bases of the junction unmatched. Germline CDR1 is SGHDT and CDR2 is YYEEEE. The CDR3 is CASSLKTGNYGYTF. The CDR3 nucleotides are TGTGCCAGCAGCTTGAAGACAGGGAACTATGGCTACACCTTC.

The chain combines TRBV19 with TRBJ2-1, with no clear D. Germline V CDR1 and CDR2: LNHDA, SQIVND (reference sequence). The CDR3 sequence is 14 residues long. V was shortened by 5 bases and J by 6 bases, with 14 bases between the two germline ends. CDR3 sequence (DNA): TGTGCCAGTAGTCAAAAACAAGCGTTCAATGAGCAGTTCTTC. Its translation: CASSQKQAFNEQFF.

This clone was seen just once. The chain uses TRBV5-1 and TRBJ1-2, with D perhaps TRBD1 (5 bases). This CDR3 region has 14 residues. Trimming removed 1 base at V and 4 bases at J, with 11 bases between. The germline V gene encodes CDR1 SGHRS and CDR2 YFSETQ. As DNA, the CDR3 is TGCGCCAGCAGCTTGTCCCAGGGCCCCTATGGCTACACCTTC. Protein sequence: CASSLSQGPYGYTF.

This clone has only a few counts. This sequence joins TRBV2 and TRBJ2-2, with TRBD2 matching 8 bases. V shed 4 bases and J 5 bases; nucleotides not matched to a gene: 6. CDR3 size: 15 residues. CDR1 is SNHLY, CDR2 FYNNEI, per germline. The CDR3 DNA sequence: TGTGCCAGCAGTGTGAGCGGGAGAAGTACCGGGGAGCTGTTTTTT. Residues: CASSVSGRSTGELFF.

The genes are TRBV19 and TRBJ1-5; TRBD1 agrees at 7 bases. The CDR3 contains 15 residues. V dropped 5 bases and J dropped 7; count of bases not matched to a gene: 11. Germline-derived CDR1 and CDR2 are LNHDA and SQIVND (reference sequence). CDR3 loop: CASSSGQARGQPQHF. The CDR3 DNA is TGTGCCAGTAGTTCCGGACAGGCAAGGGGACAGCCCCAGCATTTT.

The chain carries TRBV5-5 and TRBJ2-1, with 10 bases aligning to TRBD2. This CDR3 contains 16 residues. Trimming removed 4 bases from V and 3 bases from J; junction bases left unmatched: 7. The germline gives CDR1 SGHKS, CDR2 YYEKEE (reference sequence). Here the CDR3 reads CASSPGLAGDYNEQFF. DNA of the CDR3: TGTGCCAGCAGCCCCGGGCTAGCGGGGGACTACAATGAGCAGTTCTTC.

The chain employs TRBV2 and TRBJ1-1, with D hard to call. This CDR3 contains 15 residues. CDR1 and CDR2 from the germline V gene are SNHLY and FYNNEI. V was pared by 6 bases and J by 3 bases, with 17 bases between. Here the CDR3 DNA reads TGTGCCAGCAGGTTAGCCGCGGGTGGGGACACTGAAGCTTTCTTT. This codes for CASRLAAGGDTEAFF.

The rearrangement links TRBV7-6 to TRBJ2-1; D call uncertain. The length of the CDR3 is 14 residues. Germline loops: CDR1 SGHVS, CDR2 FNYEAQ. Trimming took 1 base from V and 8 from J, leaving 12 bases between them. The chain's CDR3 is CASSLGDVRHEQFF. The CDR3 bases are TGTGCCAGCAGCTTAGGGGATGTTAGGCATGAGCAGTTCTTC.

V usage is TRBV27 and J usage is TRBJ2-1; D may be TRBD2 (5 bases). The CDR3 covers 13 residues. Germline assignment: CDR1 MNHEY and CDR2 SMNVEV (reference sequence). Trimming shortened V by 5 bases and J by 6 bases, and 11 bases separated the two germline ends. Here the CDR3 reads CASSLTSFNEQFF. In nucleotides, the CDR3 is TGTGCCAGCAGTCTCACTAGTTTCAATGAGCAGTTCTTC.

Here the CDR3 reads CASSLASGRRGYTF. DNA of the CDR3: TGTGCCAGCAGCTTAGCTTCGGGGAGAAGAGGCTACACCTTC. The genes are TRBV7-8 and TRBJ1-2; D is uncertain. Germline V CDR1 and CDR2: SGHVS, FQNEAQ. The CDR3 spans 14 residues. V was cut by 0 bases and J by 8 bases, with 13 bases left in between.

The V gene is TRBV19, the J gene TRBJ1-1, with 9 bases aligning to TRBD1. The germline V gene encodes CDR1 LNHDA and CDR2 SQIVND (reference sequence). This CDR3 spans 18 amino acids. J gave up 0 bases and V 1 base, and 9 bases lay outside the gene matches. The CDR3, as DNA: TGTGCCAGTAGTATAGGGACCACAGGGGGCGGAATGAACACTGAAGCTTTCTTT. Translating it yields CASSIGTTGGGMNTEAFF.

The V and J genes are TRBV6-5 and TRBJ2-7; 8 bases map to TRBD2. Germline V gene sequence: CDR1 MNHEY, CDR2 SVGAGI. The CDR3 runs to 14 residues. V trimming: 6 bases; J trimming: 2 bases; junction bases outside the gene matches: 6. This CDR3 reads CASSSGGEPYEQYF. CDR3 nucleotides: TGTGCCAGCAGCTCGGGAGGGGAACCCTACGAGCAGTACTTC.

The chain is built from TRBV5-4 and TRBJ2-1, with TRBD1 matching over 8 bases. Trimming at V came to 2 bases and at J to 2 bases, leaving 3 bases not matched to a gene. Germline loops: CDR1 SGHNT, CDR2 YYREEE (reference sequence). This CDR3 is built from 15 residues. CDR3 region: CASSLPGGAYNEQFF. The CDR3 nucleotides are TGTGCCAGCAGCTTACCAGGGGGCGCCTACAATGAGCAGTTCTTC.

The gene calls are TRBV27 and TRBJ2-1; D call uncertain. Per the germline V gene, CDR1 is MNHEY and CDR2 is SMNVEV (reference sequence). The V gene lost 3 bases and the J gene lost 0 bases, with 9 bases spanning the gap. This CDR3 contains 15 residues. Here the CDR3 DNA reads TGTGCCAGCAGTTTGAACAGCCGCTCCTACAATGAGCAGTTCTTC. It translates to CASSLNSRSYNEQFF.

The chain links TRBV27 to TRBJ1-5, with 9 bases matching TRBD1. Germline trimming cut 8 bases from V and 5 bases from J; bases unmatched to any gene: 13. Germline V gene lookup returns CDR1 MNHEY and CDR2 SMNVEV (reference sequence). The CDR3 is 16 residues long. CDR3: CASRPGTGSRHQPQHF. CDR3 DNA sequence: TGTGCCAGCCGTCCCGGGACAGGGAGTCGGCATCAGCCCCAGCATTTT.

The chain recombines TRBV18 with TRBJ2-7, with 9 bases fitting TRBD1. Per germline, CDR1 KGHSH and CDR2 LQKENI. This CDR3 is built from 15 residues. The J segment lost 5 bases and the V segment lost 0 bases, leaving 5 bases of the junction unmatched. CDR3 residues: CASSPPGQGFNEQYF. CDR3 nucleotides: TGTGCCAGCTCACCACCGGGACAGGGTTTTAACGAGCAGTACTTC.

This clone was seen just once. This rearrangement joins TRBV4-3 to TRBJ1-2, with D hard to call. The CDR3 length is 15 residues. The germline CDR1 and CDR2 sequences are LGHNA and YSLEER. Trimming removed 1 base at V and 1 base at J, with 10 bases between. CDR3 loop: CASSQGITVNYGYTF. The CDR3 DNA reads TGCGCCAGCAGCCAAGGAATAACAGTTAACTATGGCTACACCTTC.

In DNA form, the CDR3 reads TGTGCCAGCAGCACCCGAGGGGGGCCGATCACGAGGGCTTTCTTT. Translating gives CASSTRGGPITRAFF. The V gene is TRBV13, the J gene TRBJ1-1, with TRBD1 as a possible D gene (6 bases). This CDR3 contains 15 residues. The V and J ends lost 5 bases and 11 bases respectively, with 24 bases between them. Germline CDR1 is PRHDT and CDR2 is FYEKMQ (reference sequence).

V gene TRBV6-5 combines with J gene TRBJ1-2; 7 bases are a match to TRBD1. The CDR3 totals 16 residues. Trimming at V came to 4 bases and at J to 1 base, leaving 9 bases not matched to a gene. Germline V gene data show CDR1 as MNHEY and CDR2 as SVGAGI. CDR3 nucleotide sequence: TGTGCCAGCAGTTTAAAAACAGGGGACAGTAACTATGGCTACACCTTC. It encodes CASSLKTGDSNYGYTF.

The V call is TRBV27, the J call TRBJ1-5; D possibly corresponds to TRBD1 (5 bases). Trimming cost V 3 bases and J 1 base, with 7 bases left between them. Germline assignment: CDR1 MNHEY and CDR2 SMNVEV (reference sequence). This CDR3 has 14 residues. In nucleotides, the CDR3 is TGTGCCAGCAGTTTGGGACGCAGCAATCAGCCCCAGCATTTT. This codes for CASSLGRSNQPQHF.

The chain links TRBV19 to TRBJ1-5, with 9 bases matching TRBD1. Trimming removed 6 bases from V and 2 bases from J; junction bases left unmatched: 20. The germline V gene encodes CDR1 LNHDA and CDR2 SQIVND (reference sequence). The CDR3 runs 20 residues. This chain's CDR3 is CASRLTGGWAPSVGNQPQHF. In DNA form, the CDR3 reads TGTGCCAGTAGGCTGACAGGGGGGTGGGCTCCCTCCGTGGGCAATCAGCCCCAGCATTTT. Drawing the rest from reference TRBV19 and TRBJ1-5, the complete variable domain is DGGITQSPKYLFRKEGQNVTLSCEQNLNHDAMYWYRQDPGQGLRLIYYSQIVNDFQKGDIAEGYSVSREKKESFPLTVTSAQKNPTAFYLCASRLTGGWAPSVGNQPQHFGDGTRLSIL.

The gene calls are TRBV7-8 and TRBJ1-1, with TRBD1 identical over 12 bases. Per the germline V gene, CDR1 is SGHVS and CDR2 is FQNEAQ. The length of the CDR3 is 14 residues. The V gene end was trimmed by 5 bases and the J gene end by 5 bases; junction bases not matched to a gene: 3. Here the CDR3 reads CASSRDRGRTEAFF. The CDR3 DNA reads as TGTGCCAGCAGCCGGGACAGGGGGCGAACTGAAGCTTTCTTT.

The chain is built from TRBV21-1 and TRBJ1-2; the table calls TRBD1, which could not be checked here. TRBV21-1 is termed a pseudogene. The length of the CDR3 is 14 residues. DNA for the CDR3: TGTGCCAGCAGCGGAAGGGACAGGGGGCATGGCTACACCTTC. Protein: CASSGRDRGHGYTF.

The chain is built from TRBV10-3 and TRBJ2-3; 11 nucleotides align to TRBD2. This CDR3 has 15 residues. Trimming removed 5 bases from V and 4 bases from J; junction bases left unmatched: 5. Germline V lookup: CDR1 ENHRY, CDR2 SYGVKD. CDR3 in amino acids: CAISHSGGAADTQYF. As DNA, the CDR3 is TGTGCCATCAGTCATAGCGGGGGGGCAGCAGATACGCAGTATTTT.

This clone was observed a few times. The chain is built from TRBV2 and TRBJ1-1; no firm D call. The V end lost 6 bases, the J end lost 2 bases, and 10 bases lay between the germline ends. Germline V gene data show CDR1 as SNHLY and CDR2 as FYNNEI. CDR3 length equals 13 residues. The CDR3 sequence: CASRKDGNTEAFF. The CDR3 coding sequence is TGTGCCAGCAGGAAGGACGGAAACACTGAAGCTTTCTTT.